Shown below are 10 T cell receptor beta chains from a single sample sequenced in a study of cytomegalovirus exposure and HLA in healthy donors. Assay used: immunoSEQ multiplex PCR; TCRdb lists only in-frame clones, some missing. The sample holds over 150,000 clones, about 85% seen once. Sequenced input: PBMCs. These receptors came from a man younger than 30 in good health and CMV-seropositive.

This clone has only one observation. The chain couples TRBV29-1 to TRBJ2-7; no firm D call. The V end lost 4 bases, the J end lost 4 bases, and 8 bases lay between the germline ends. CDR3 length equals 11 residues. Germline values: CDR1 SQVTM, CDR2 ANQGSEA. CDR3 nucleotide sequence: TGCAGCGTTGGGGCAGCTTACGAGCAGTACTTC. Its translation: CSVGAAYEQYF.

The rearrangement links TRBV7-2 to TRBJ2-3, with 13 bases lining up with TRBD2. Germline CDR1 is SGHTA and CDR2 is FQGNSA. This CDR3 comprises 18 residues. J gave up 3 bases and V 2 bases, and 8 bases lay outside the gene matches. Here the CDR3 DNA reads TGTGCCAGCAGCTTATCCTCCGGACTAGCGGGGGAGACAGATACGCAGTATTTT. Its translation: CASSLSSGLAGETDTQYF.

The chain couples TRBV11-2 to TRBJ1-1; D remains ambiguous. Trimming removed 4 bases from V and 1 base from J, with 10 bases in between. CDR1 SGHAT and CDR2 FQNNGV come from the germline V gene. This CDR3 is built from 14 residues. The CDR3 nucleotides are TGTGCCAGCAGCTCCGGGTTTTCGAACACTGAAGCTTTCTTT. It is translated as CASSSGFSNTEAFF.

V usage is TRBV28 and J usage is TRBJ2-7; TRBD1 is a possible D gene (8 bases). Trimming cost V 9 bases and J 2 bases, with 17 bases left between them. The CDR3 consists of 14 residues. Per the germline V gene, CDR1 is MDHEN and CDR2 is SYDVKM. Here the CDR3 reads CASKRTGTTYEQYF. In DNA form, the CDR3 reads TGTGCCAGTAAGCGGACAGGGACTACCTACGAGCAGTACTTC.

This sequence joins TRBV19 and TRBJ1-1; D not certain. CDR1 and CDR2 from the germline V gene are LNHDA and SQIVND (reference sequence). The CDR3 is 13 amino acids. V lost 6 bases, J lost 1 base, and 9 bases lay in between. The CDR3 loop reads CASSTSPNTEAFF. The CDR3 nucleotides read TGTGCCAGTAGCACATCACCGAACACTGAAGCTTTCTTT.

The chain has TRBV7-6 and TRBJ1-1; 8 bases agree with TRBD1. The V gene's germline CDR1 is SGHVS and CDR2 FNYEAQ. The CDR3 consists of 13 residues. The V gene end was trimmed by 6 bases and the J gene end by 8 bases; junction bases not matched to a gene: 8. The CDR3 loop is CASSSHDRGEAFF. CDR3 in DNA: TGTGCCAGCAGTTCACACGACAGGGGCGAAGCTTTCTTT.

This chain joins TRBV27 and TRBJ1-2; a weak D match, TRBD1 (6 bases). This CDR3 spans 14 amino acids. Trimming pared 2 bases from V and 3 bases from J, leaving 10 bases between. Germline V lookup: CDR1 MNHEY, CDR2 SMNVEV (reference sequence). The CDR3 coding sequence is TGTGCCAGCAGTTTACGGGGGGCGTACTATGGCTACACCTTC. As protein: CASSLRGAYYGYTF.

CDR3 residues: CASTVSGSSYEQYF. DNA for the CDR3: TGTGCCAGCACCGTTAGCGGTAGCTCCTACGAGCAGTACTTC. The chain combines TRBV7-7 with TRBJ2-7; D is perhaps TRBD2 (6 bases). There are 14 residues in the CDR3. Germline V lookup: CDR1 SSHAT, CDR2 FNYEAQ (reference sequence). Trimming took off 7 bases at V and 0 bases at J, with 13 bases between the two ends.

The V gene is TRBV10-3, the J gene TRBJ2-2, with D possibly TRBD1 on 6 matching bases. Germline CDR1 reads ENHRY; CDR2 reads SYGVKD. The length of the CDR3 is 13 residues. V lost 4 bases and J lost 5, with 8 bases in between. The CDR3 loop reads CAISAQGTGELFF. The CDR3 DNA reads TGTGCCATCAGTGCTCAGGGGACCGGGGAGCTGTTTTTT.

This clone was seen a handful of times. The chain joins TRBV27 to TRBJ2-7; 13 bases are shared with TRBD2. Losses at the gene ends were 5 bases for V and 7 bases for J; bases not matched to a gene: 8. The germline CDR1 and CDR2 sequences are MNHEY and SMNVEV (reference sequence). The CDR3 length is 15 residues. This CDR3 is CASSPGLAGAREQYF. The DNA for the CDR3 is TGTGCCAGCAGTCCCGGACTAGCGGGGGCCAGGGAGCAGTACTTC.